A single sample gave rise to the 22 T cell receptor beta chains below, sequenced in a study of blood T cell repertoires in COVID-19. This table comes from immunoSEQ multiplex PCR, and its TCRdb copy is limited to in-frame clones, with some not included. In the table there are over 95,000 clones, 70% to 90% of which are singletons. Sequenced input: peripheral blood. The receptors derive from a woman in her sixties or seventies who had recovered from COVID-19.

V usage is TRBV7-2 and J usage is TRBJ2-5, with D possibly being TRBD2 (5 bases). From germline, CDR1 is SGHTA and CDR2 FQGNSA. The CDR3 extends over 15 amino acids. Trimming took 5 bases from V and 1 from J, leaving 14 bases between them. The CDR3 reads CASSTSSFFQETQYF. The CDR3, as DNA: TGTGCCAGCAGCACGTCTAGCTTTTTCCAAGAGACCCAGTACTTC.

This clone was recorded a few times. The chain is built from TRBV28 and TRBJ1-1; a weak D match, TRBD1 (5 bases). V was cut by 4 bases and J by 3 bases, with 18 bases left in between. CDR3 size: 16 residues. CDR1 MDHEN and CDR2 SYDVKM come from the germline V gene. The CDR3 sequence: CASSSRVRGLDTEAFF. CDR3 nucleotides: TGTGCCAGCAGTTCCCGTGTGCGGGGCCTCGACACTGAAGCTTTCTTT.

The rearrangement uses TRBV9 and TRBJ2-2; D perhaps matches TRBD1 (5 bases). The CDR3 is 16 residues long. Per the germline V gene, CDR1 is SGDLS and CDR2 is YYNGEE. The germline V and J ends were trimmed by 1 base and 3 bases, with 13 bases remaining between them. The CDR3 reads CASSVWSRVDTGELFF. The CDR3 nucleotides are TGTGCCAGCAGCGTATGGTCCAGGGTAGACACCGGGGAGCTGTTTTTT.

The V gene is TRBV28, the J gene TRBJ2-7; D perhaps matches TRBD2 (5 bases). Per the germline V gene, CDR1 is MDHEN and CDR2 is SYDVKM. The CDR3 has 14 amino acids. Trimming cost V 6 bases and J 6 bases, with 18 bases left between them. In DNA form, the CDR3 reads TGTGCCAGCAGCACTACGAGGGATCTCTCCGAGCAGTACTTC. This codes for CASSTTRDLSEQYF.

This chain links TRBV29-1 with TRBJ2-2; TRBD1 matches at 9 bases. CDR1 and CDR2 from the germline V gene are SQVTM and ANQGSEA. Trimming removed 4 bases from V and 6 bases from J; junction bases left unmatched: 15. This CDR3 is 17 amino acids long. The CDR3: CSVVWVSGTGFPGELFF. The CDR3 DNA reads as TGCAGCGTTGTGTGGGTGTCCGGGACAGGGTTTCCCGGGGAGCTGTTTTTT.

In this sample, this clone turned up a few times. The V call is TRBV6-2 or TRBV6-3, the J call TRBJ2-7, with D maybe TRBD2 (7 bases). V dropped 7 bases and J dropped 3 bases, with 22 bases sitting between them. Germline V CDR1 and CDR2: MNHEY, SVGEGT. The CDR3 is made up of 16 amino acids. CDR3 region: CASTPRGGLRNYEQYF. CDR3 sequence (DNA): TGTGCCAGCACCCCACGCGGGGGCCTCCGGAACTACGAGCAGTACTTC.

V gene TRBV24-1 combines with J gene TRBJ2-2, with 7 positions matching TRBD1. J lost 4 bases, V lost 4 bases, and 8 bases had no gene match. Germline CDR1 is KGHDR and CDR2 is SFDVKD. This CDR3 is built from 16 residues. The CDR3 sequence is CATSDATQGSTGELFF. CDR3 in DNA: TGTGCCACCAGTGACGCAACACAGGGGAGCACCGGGGAGCTGTTTTTT.

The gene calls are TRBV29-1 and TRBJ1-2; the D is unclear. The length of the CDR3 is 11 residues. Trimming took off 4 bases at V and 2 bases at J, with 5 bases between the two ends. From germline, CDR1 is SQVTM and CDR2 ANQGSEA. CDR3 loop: CSVGLNYGYTF. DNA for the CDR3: TGCAGCGTTGGGCTCAACTATGGCTACACCTTC.

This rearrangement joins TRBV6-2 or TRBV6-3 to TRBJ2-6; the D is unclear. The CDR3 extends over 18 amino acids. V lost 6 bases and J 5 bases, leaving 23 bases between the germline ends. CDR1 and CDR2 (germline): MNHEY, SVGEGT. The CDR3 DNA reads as TGTGCCAGCAGCCCTCTTGCCGGTGCTAATCCTAGGGCCAACGTCCTGACTTTC. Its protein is CASSPLAGANPRANVLTF.

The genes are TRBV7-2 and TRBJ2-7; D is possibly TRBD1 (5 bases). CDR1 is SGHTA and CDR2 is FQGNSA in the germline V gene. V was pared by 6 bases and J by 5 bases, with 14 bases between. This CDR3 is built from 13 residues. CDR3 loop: CASSRIQGNEQYF. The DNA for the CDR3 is TGTGCCAGCAGTAGAATCCAGGGCAACGAGCAGTACTTC.

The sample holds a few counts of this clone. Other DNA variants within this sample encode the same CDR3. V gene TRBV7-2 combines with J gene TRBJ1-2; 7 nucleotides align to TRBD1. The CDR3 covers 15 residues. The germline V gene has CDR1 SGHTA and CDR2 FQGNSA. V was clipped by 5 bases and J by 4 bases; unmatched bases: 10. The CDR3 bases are TGTGCCAGCAGCCCTCGACAGGGCTACCTCTATGGCTACACCTTC. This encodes CASSPRQGYLYGYTF.

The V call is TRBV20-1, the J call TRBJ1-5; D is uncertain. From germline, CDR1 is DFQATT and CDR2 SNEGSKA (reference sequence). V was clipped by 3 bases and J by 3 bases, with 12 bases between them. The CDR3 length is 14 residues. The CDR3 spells CSASPGNLNQPQHF. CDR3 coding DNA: TGCAGTGCTAGTCCCGGGAACCTCAATCAGCCCCAGCATTTT.

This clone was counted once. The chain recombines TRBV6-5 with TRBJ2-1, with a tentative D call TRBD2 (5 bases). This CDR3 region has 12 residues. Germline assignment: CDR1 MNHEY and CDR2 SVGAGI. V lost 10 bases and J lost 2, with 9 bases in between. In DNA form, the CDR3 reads TGTGCCACCTCGGGGACCTACAATGAGCAGTTCTTC. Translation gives CATSGTYNEQFF.

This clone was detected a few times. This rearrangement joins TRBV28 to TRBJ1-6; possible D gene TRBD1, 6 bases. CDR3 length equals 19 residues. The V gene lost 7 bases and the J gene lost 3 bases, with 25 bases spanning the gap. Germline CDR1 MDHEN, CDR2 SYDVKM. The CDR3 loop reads CASKTTGTWGALYNSPLHF. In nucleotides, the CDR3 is TGTGCCAGCAAGACTACCGGGACATGGGGCGCTCTCTATAATTCACCCCTCCACTTT.

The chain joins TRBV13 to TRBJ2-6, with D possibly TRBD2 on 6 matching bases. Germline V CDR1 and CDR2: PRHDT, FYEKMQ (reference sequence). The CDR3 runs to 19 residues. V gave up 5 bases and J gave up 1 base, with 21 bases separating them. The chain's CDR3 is CASSPGSGLSLSGANVLTF. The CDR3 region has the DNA TGTGCCAGCAGCCCAGGGTCGGGACTGTCACTTTCTGGGGCCAACGTCCTGACTTTC.

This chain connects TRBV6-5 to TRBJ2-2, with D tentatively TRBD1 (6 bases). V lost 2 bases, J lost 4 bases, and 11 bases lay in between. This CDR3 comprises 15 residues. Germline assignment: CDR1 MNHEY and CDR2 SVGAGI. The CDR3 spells CASSYSWTATGELFF. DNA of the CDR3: TGTGCCAGCAGTTACAGTTGGACAGCCACCGGGGAGCTGTTTTTT.

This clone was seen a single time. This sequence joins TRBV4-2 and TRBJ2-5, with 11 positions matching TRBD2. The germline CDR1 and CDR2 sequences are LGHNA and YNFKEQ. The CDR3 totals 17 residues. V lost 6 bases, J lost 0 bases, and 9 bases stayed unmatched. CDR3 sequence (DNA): TGTGCCAGCAGGTCCGGGACTAGCGGAGCAAACCAAGAGACCCAGTACTTC. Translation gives CASRSGTSGANQETQYF.

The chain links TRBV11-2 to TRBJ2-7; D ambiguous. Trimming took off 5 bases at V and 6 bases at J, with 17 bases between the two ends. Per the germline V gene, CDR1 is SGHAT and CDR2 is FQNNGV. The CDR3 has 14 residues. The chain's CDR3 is CASSPNPGVAEQYF. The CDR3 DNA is TGTGCCAGCAGCCCCAATCCCGGAGTCGCCGAGCAGTACTTC. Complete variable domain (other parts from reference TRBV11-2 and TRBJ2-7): EAGVAQSPRYKIIEKRQSVAFWCNPISGHATLYWYQQILGQGPKLLIQFQNNGVVDDSQLPKDRFSAERLKGVDSTLKIQPAKLEDSAVYLCASSPNPGVAEQYFGPGTRLTVT.

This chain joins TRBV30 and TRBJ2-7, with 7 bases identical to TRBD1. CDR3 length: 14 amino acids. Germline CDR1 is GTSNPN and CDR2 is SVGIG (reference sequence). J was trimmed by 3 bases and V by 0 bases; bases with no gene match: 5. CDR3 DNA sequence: TGTGCCTGGAGTGTACACGGGACAGACTACGAGCAGTACTTC. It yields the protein CAWSVHGTDYEQYF.

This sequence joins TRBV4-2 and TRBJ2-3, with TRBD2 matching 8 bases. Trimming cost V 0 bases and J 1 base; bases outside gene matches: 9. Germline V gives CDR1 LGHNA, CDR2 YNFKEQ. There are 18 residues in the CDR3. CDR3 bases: TGTGCCAGCAGCCAAGATCTCACCGGGGGGGCGGGCACAGATACGCAGTATTTT. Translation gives CASSQDLTGGAGTDTQYF.

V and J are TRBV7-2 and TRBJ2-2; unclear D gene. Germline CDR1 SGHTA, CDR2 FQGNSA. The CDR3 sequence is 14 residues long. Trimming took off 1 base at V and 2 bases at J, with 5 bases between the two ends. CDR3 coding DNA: TGTGCCAGCAGCTTAGAACTTAACACCGGGGAGCTGTTTTTT. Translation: CASSLELNTGELFF.

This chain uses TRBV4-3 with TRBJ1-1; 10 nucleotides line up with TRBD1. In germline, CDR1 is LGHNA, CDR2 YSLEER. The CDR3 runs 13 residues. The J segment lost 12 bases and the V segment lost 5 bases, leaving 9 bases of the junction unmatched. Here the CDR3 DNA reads TGCGCCAGCAGCTCCCGACAGGGGGCTGAGACTTTCTTT. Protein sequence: CASSSRQGAETFF.